This T cell receptor beta chain was identified in a study of T cell responses to AZD1222 COVID-19 vaccine. With 4 bases removed from V and 1 base from J, the gap between germline ends came to 14 bases. This CDR3 is built from 16 residues. Germline V gives CDR1 PRHDT, CDR2 FYEKMQ (reference sequence). Measured with immunoSEQ multiplex PCR; TCRdb has only the in-frame clones, and not every one. Of about 81,000 clones in the sample, approximately 90% were seen once. The specimen was peripheral blood, collected 28 days after the second AZD1222 dose. The TCR comes from an adult who received the AZD1222 COVID-19 vaccine. The chain recombines TRBV13 with TRBJ1-5; tentative D call: TRBD1 (6 bases). CDR3 region: CASSCQTGGSNQPQHF. As DNA, the CDR3 is TGTGCCAGCAGCTGTCAGACAGGTGGGAGCAATCAGCCCCAGCATTTT.